These T cell receptor beta chains were read from a single sample in a study of lymphopenia after photon versus proton radiotherapy. Method: immunoSEQ multiplex PCR; TCRdb's copy keeps in-frame clones and lacks some. Found here are approximately 35,000 clones, about nine tenths of them singletons; the top ten hold 5.5% to 7.5%. The sample here was peripheral blood, taken from a patient treated with photon-based radiotherapy. These receptors all stem from a woman in her 50s with pancreatic cancer. Both conserved end residues are part of each CDR3. The D gene is left open where the match is weak. Clone sizes are given selectively: once, few, many, or a class where the clone is expanded.

j_call	d_call	v_call	clone_size	cdr3_nt	cdr3_aa
TRBJ2-2	-	TRBV27	-	TGTGCCAGCAGTACCCAGGGGTCTCTTACCGGGGAGCTGTTTTTT	CASSTQGSLTGELFF
TRBJ1-1	-	TRBV7-9	-	TGTGCCAGCAGCATGAACACTGAAGCTTTCTTT	CASSMNTEAFF
TRBJ2-5	TRBD2	TRBV13	-	TGTGCCAGCAGCCCCCGGACTAGCGGGGCCGAAGAGACCCAGTACTTC	CASSPRTSGAEETQYF
TRBJ2-1	-	TRBV13	once	TGTGCCAGCAGCTTAGGCCGGAGACTACTCGCCTACAATGAGCAGTTCTTC	CASSLGRRLLAYNEQFF
TRBJ1-2	-	TRBV30	few	TGTGCCTGGAGTGTAGGGGGGGTTGGTAACTATGGCTACACCTTC	CAWSVGGVGNYGYTF
TRBJ2-3	-	TRBV9	-	TGTGCCAGCAGCGACCTGAGAGGCCCAGATACGCAGTATTTT	CASSDLRGPDTQYF
TRBJ2-2	-	TRBV29-1	-	TGCAGCGTTGAAGGTCGTACAGGGAACACCGGGGAGCTGTTTTTT	CSVEGRTGNTGELFF
TRBJ2-1	-	TRBV6-5	-	TGTGCCAGCAGTCCATTAGGCTCGAATGAGCAGTTCTTC	CASSPLGSNEQFF
TRBJ2-2	-	TRBV27	once	TGTGCCAGCAGTTCAACAGGAATGTCGAACACCGGGGAGCTGTTTTTT	CASSSTGMSNTGELFF
TRBJ1-4	-	TRBV5-6	once	TGTGCCAGCAGGTCGGGACGGCTGAATGAAAAACTGTTTTTT	CASRSGRLNEKLFF
TRBJ2-2	TRBD2	TRBV5-1	-	TGCGCCAGCAGCTTGGCCCTAGCGGGCAACGGGGAGCTGTTTTTT	CASSLALAGNGELFF
TRBJ2-5	TRBD2	TRBV4-1	-	TGCGCCAGCAGCCAAGGGGGGGGACTAGCGGTGCAAGAGACCCAGTACTTC	CASSQGGGLAVQETQYF
TRBJ2-7	-	TRBV21-1	-	TGTGCCAGCAGCAAATTCGGGACGGGGGGCTCAGACTACGAGCAGTACTTC	CASSKFGTGGSDYEQYF
TRBJ2-5	-	TRBV5-1	-	TGCGCCAGCAGCTTGGGAGGGGAAGGGACCCAGTACTTC	CASSLGGEGTQYF
TRBJ1-2	-	TRBV23-1	-	TGCGCCAGCAGTCTCAAAGCACGGGAGGAGAGCTATGGCTACACCTTC	CASSLKAREESYGYTF
TRBJ2-7	TRBD2	TRBV7-2	-	TGTGCCAGCAGCTTATTTACTAGCGGGGACTACGAGCAGTACTTC	CASSLFTSGDYEQYF
TRBJ2-1	-	TRBV5-1	-	TGCGCCAGCAGCCATAACTCCTACAATGAGCAGTTCTTC	CASSHNSYNEQFF
TRBJ1-6	TRBD1	TRBV7-2	-	TGTGCCAGCAGCTTAGAGTCGCGACAGGGACATAATTCACCCCTCCACTTT	CASSLESRQGHNSPLHF
TRBJ2-1	-	TRBV6-1	once	TGTGCCAGCAGTGAACTAACCCCATCTTTCTCCAATGAGCAGTTCTTC	CASSELTPSFSNEQFF
TRBJ2-2	-	TRBV7-7	-	TGTGCCAGCAGCTCTACACCGGGGCTAAACACCGGGGAGCTGTTTTTT	CASSSTPGLNTGELFF
TRBJ2-5	TRBD2	TRBV5-1	once	TGCGCCAGCAGCGCGGTGACTAGCCCCGGGACCCAGTACTTC	CASSAVTSPGTQYF
TRBJ1-5	-	TRBV19	-	TGTGCCAGTAGTTTAGTGGGGTATAGCAATCAGCCCCAGCATTTT	CASSLVGYSNQPQHF
TRBJ2-7	TRBD1	TRBV18	-	TGTGCCAGCTCACAGGGACAGAAGACCGAGCAGTACTTC	CASSQGQKTEQYF
TRBJ2-7	-	TRBV15	-	TGTGCCACCAGCAGAGATCCAATTGGGGGCGAGCAGTACTTC	CATSRDPIGGEQYF
TRBJ2-1	TRBD2	TRBV15	once	TGTGCCACCAGCACAACGGGAGGGACTTCCTACAATGAGCAGTTCTTC	CATSTTGGTSYNEQFF
TRBJ2-7	TRBD1	TRBV19	-	TGTGCCAGTAGTAGGGACAGGTTTTTCGAGCAGTACTTC	CASSRDRFFEQYF
TRBJ2-7	TRBD1	TRBV4-1	-	TGCGCCAGCAGCCTTAGACAGGGATACGAGCAGTACTTC	CASSLRQGYEQYF
TRBJ2-1	-	TRBV30	-	TGTGCCTGGAGTGAGGGGGCCGGGACTAACGCGTTCTTC	CAWSEGAGTNAFF
TRBJ1-1	-	TRBV30	-	TGTGCCTGGACCCGGGGAGGGAGGAACACTGAAGCTTTCTTT	CAWTRGGRNTEAFF
TRBJ1-6	TRBD1	TRBV6-6	-	TGTGCCAGCAGTCCACGACAGGGCTATAATTCACCCCTCCACTTT	CASSPRQGYNSPLHF